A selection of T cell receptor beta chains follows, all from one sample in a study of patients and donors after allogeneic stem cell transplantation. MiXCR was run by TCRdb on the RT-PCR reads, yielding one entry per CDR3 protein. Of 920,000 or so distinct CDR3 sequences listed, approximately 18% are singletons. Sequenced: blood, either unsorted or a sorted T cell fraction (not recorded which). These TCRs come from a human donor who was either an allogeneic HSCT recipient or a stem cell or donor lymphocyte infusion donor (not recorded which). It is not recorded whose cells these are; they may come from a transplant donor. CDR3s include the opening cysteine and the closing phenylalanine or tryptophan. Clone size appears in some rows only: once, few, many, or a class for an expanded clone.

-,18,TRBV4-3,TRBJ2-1,CASSQTRSGGRPYNEQFF
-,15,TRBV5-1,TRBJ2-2,CASSNGQSNTGELFF
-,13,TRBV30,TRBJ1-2,CAWSVGQGYGYTF
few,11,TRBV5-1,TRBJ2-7,CASRENYEQYF
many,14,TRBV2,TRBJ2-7,CASSSQGYSYEQYF
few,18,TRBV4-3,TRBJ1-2,CASSQEREGTGFNYGYTF
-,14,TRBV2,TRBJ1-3,CASSEDVGRNTIYF
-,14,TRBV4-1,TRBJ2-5,CASSQDVAPGPQYF
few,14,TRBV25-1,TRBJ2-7,CASSLPGQGREQYF
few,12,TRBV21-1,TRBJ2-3,CASSKGAGTKYF
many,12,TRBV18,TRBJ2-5,CASSPQGETQYF
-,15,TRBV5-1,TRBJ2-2,CASSSGTGATGELFF
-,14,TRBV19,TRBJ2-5,CASSIRPAEETQYF
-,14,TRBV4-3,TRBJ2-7,CASSQGYHTGEQYF
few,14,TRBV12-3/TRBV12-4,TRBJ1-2,CASSLRGQAQGYTF
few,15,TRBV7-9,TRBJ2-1,CASSLTPRSGNEQFF
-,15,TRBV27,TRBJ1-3,CASSLTGPTGNTIYF
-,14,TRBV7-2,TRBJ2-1,CASSKGHIYNEQFF
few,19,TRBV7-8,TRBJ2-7,CASSKGLAGGLTLSYEQYF
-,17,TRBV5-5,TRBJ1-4,CASRPTGTSSRNEKLFF
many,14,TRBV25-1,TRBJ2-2,CASSPRGWTGELFF
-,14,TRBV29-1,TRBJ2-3,CSVEDRDHTDTQYF
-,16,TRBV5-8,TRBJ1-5,CASSLVTGIGVQPQHF
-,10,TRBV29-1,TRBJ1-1,CSVDSIEAFF
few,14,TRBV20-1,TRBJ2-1,CSATGTSGMGEQFF
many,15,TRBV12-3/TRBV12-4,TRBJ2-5,CASSSLQGAEETQYF
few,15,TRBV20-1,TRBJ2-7,CSARRLAGPSYEQYF
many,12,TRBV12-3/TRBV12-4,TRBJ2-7,CASTKGDYEQYF
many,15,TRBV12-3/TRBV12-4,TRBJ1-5,CASRHRGKGNQPQHF
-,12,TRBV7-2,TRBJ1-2,CASSLPGYGYTF
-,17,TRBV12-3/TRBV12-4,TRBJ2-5,CASSPGPRTSGRETQYF
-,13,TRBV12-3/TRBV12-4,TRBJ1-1,CASSPSRQLPPGF
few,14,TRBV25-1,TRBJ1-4,CASSEERVAEKLFF
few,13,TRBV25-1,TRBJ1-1,CASKEPFGTEAFF
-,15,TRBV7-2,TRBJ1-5,CASSSGGWGNQPQHF
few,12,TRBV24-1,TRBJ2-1,CAIGLANNEQFF